This passage covers 7 T cell receptor beta chains from one sample sequenced in a study of CD8 T cells in ankylosing spondylitis. TCRdb re-derived calls from the 5' RACE reads in MiXCR, one entry per CDR3 protein. The profile shows over 95,000 distinct CDR3 sequences, roughly 8.3% of them singletons. The material sequenced was blood, either unsorted or a sorted T cell fraction (not recorded which). These receptors came from a male donor with ankylosing spondylitis or in good health (not recorded which).

This clonotype was picked up many times. The chain employs TRBV5-1 and TRBJ2-7; D gene uncertain. Germline-derived CDR1 and CDR2 are SGHRS and YFSETQ. V was shortened by 1 base and J by 3 bases, with 11 bases between the two germline ends. The CDR3 spans 14 residues. The CDR3 region is CASSLSPGYYEQYF. The CDR3 DNA reads as TGCGCCAGCAGCTTGTCTCCAGGATACTACGAGCAGTACTTC. The complete variable domain, with remaining parts taken from reference TRBV5-1 and TRBJ2-7, reads KAGVTQTPRYLIKTRGQQVTLSCSPISGHRSVSWYQQTPGQGLQFLFEYFSETQRNKGNFPGRFSGRQFSNSRSEMNVSTLELGDSALYLCASSLSPGYYEQYFGPGTRLTVT.

The genes are TRBV7-2 and TRBJ2-7; TRBD1 matches 9 bases. There are 16 residues in the CDR3. V shed 1 base and J 2 bases; nucleotides not matched to a gene: 6. Germline CDR1 reads SGHTA; CDR2 reads FQGNSA. The DNA for the CDR3 is TGTGCCAGCAGCTTAGTTGGGGGACAGGGTCCCTACGAGCAGTACTTC. The encoded protein is CASSLVGGQGPYEQYF.

This clonotype was counted ten times or more. This chain joins TRBV5-6 and TRBJ2-1, with D uncertain. Germline CDR1 is SGHDT and CDR2 is YYEEEE. The CDR3 loop spans 12 amino acids. V lost 2 bases and J lost 4, with 4 bases in between. This chain's CDR3 is CASSFKYNEQFF. For the CDR3, the DNA is TGTGCCAGCAGCTTTAAGTACAATGAGCAGTTCTTC.

This clonotype came up many times. The chain uses TRBV29-1 and TRBJ2-7; D call uncertain. This CDR3 has 12 residues. The ends were cut back, 4 bases at V and 4 bases at J, with 11 bases in the middle. Germline V CDR1 and CDR2: SQVTM, ANQGSEA. In DNA form, the CDR3 reads TGCAGCGTTGGAGGATCGTCTTACGAGCAGTACTTC. The encoded protein is CSVGGSSYEQYF.

This clonotype was picked up a small number of times. This chain connects TRBV5-4 to TRBJ2-7; TRBD2 agrees at 13 bases. Germline V gene sequence: CDR1 SGHNT, CDR2 YYREEE (reference sequence). J gave up 2 bases and V 0 bases, and 5 bases lay outside the gene matches. This CDR3 is built from 17 residues. The CDR3 is CASSLAQGLAGTYEQYF. As DNA, the CDR3 is TGTGCCAGCAGCTTGGCCCAGGGACTAGCGGGGACCTACGAGCAGTACTTC.

This clonotype was recorded at least ten times. This chain uses TRBV7-8 with TRBJ2-2, with 7 bases identical to TRBD2. CDR1 is SGHVS and CDR2 is FQNEAQ in the germline V gene. The CDR3 has 14 amino acids. V lost 5 bases and J lost 6; bases outside the gene matches: 6. CDR3 loop: CASSALAGAGELFF. CDR3 bases: TGTGCCAGCAGCGCCTTGGCGGGGGCCGGGGAGCTGTTTTTT.

This clonotype occurred many times. The genes are TRBV9 and TRBJ1-1; D is ambiguous. CDR1 and CDR2 (germline): SGDLS, YYNGEE. The V end was cut by 4 bases, the J end by 4 bases, with 11 bases between. The CDR3 consists of 13 residues. This CDR3 reads CASSPGRGTEAFF. In nucleotides, the CDR3 is TGTGCCAGCAGCCCCGGGCGTGGCACTGAAGCTTTCTTT.